Presented here are 7 T cell receptor beta chains from one specimen sequenced in a study of CD8 T cells in Susac syndrome. RNA amounts of about 0.5 to 1 ug underwent reverse transcription with random hexamers. TCRdb re-analysed the immunoSEQ multiplex PCR reads in MiXCR, keeping a single row per CDR3 protein. The sample contains approximately 150,000 distinct CDR3 sequences, around 92% of which appear only once. Material for sequencing was CD4+ T cells from PBMCs. Source of these receptors: a human donor in good health.

The chain joins TRBV6-2 or TRBV6-3 to TRBJ1-1; TRBD1 might be the D (5 bases). The V gene's germline CDR1 is MNHEY and CDR2 SVGEGT. The CDR3 is 15 amino acids. Deletions cut 2 bases from V and 1 base from J, with 11 bases between. The CDR3, as DNA: TGTGCCAGCAGTTACGGGCTGGGGCCGAACACTGAAGCTTTCTTT. It translates to CASSYGLGPNTEAFF.

The V and J genes are TRBV4-1 and TRBJ2-1; the match to TRBD2 covers 8 bases. The V gene's germline CDR1 is MGHRA and CDR2 YSYEKL. The CDR3 sequence is 17 residues long. V dropped 3 bases and J dropped 4; count of bases not matched to a gene: 11. The CDR3 DNA is TGCGCCAGCAGCCAGGACCCCCGGGGACTAGGGTACAATGAGCAGTTCTTC. This encodes CASSQDPRGLGYNEQFF.

V usage is TRBV29-1 and J usage is TRBJ2-3, with D hard to call. Germline V gene sequence: CDR1 SQVTM, CDR2 ANQGSEA. Trimming removed 1 base at V and 1 base at J, with 12 bases between. The CDR3 runs to 15 residues. The CDR3 DNA reads as TGCAGCGTTGAAGTGCTGGGCAGCCGCACAGATACGCAGTATTTT. Residues: CSVEVLGSRTDTQYF.

This clonotype turned up a few times. V gene TRBV9 combines with J gene TRBJ2-5; the match to TRBD2 covers 7 bases. The V segment lost 2 bases and the J segment 2 bases; nucleotides outside the gene matches: 0. The V gene's germline CDR1 is SGDLS and CDR2 YYNGEE. This CDR3 contains 13 residues. DNA for the CDR3: TGTGCCAGCAGCGTCGGGGGGCAAGAGACCCAGTACTTC. This gives the protein CASSVGGQETQYF.

The chain carries TRBV19 and TRBJ1-1, with a possible D match to TRBD1 (5 bases). With 3 bases removed from V and 4 bases from J, the gap between germline ends came to 18 bases. Germline values: CDR1 LNHDA, CDR2 SQIVND (reference sequence). This CDR3 is 16 amino acids long. CDR3 in amino acids: CASSILMQGGSTEAFF. CDR3 bases: TGTGCCAGTAGTATCCTAATGCAGGGCGGGAGCACTGAAGCTTTCTTT.

V gene TRBV5-1 combines with J gene TRBJ2-1; D assignment may be TRBD1 or TRBD2 (5 bases each). This CDR3 has 16 residues. Trimming left V 0 bases short and J 6 bases short, with 16 bases between. In germline, CDR1 is SGHRS, CDR2 YFSETQ. This CDR3 reads CASSLGLGVGVNEQFF. The CDR3 coding sequence is TGCGCCAGCAGCTTGGGTCTGGGAGTAGGGGTCAATGAGCAGTTCTTC.

The V call is TRBV6-1, the J call TRBJ1-1; D might be TRBD1 (6 bases). The CDR3 contains 13 residues. V shed 5 bases and J shed 1 base, with 8 bases lying between them. CDR1 MNHNS and CDR2 SASEGT come from the germline V gene. The CDR3 loop is CASSTQGNTEAFF. The DNA of the CDR3 is TGTGCCAGCAGTACACAGGGGAACACTGAAGCTTTCTTT.